This TCR beta chain emerged from a study of T-cell memory formation after mild COVID-19. CDR3 size: 15 residues. Trimming took 5 bases from V and 0 from J; bases not matched to a gene: 6. Study-level points and caveats: A subset of responding clones appeared in pre-infection memory, suggesting cross-reactive memory joined.

This clonotype was seen a handful of times. Its target is not known. TCRdb recomputed calls from the 5' RACE reads with MiXCR, one row per CDR3 protein. The sample carries around 250,000 distinct CDR3 sequences, over 15% recorded once. The TCR originated in a man aged 18 to 30 who had mild COVID-19 (a few samples of this study predate the infection). Cell type and time point are not known. The specimen sequenced was PBMCs or a T cell subset sorted from them (not recorded which). V usage is TRBV12-3 or TRBV12-4 and J usage is TRBJ1-1; TRBD1 agrees at 7 bases. The DNA for the CDR3 is TGTGCCAGCAGTCCGCCAGGGGGAATGAACACTGAAGCTTTCTTT. Translation gives CASSPPGGMNTEAFF.